Listed below are T cell receptor beta chains from one sample, sequenced in a study of blood T cells in healthy people across ages. TCRdb used MiXCR to reprocess the 5' RACE reads, holding one entry per CDR3 protein. The repertoire holds 1.5 million to 2 million distinct CDR3 sequences, 49% seen once, with less than 2.5% in the top ten. The sample was blood. All receptors come from a woman between 40 and 55 years old in good health. Both conserved end residues are part of each CDR3. A D gene is named only where the DNA matches it firmly. Some rows mark clone size as missing; the rest say once, few, many or name a class of expanded clone.

V: TRBV6-5; D: NA; size: few; J: TRBJ1-1; CDR3: CASSYSKVTLAFF; DNA: TGTGCCAGCAGTTACTCGAAGGTCACGCTAGCTTTCTTT
V: TRBV20-1; D: NA; size: few; J: TRBJ2-5; CDR3: CSAEHRDYQETQYF; DNA: TGCAGTGCTGAACATCGGGACTACCAAGAGACCCAGTACTTC
V: TRBV4-3; D: TRBD1; size: NA; J: TRBJ2-7; CDR3: CASSQGGLGTGRPCEQYF; DNA: TGCGCCAGCAGCCAAGGGGGACTCGGGACAGGGCGGCCCTGCGAGCAGTACTTC
V: TRBV29-1; D: NA; size: NA; J: TRBJ1-2; CDR3: CSASEGYTF; DNA: TGCAGCGCCAGTGAGGGCTACACCTTC
V: TRBV7-9; D: NA; size: few; J: TRBJ2-4; CDR3: CASSLALQGAKNIQYF; DNA: TGTGCCAGCAGCTTAGCACTACAGGGAGCCAAAAACATTCAGTACTTC
V: TRBV4-3; D: TRBD1; size: NA; J: TRBJ2-2; CDR3: CASSQDLLGQVGSGELFF; DNA: TGCGCCAGCAGCCAAGATCTTCTTGGACAGGTTGGGAGCGGGGAGCTGTTTTTT
V: TRBV7-6; D: NA; size: few; J: TRBJ2-2; CDR3: CASSFQEGGTNTGELFF; DNA: TGTGCCAGCAGCTTTCAGGAGGGGGGGACGAACACCGGGGAGCTGTTTTTT
V: TRBV7-2; D: TRBD2; size: NA; J: TRBJ2-7; CDR3: CASSLSGSPSGVYEQYF; DNA: TGTGCCAGCAGCTTATCGGGTAGTCCTAGCGGGGTATACGAGCAGTACTTC
V: TRBV4-3; D: NA; size: few; J: TRBJ2-5; CDR3: CASSRTGKGRGQETQYF; DNA: TGCGCCAGCAGCCGGACTGGAAAGGGTAGAGGACAAGAGACCCAGTACTTC
V: TRBV29-1; D: TRBD1; size: NA; J: TRBJ2-7; CDR3: CSVVFRTGSSYEQYF; DNA: TGCAGCGTTGTGTTCCGGACAGGGAGCTCCTACGAGCAGTACTTC
V: TRBV24-1; D: TRBD1; size: NA; J: TRBJ1-5; CDR3: CATSDPLTGAKGNQPQHF; DNA: TGTGCCACCAGTGATCCCTTGACAGGGGCTAAGGGCAATCAGCCCCAGCATTTT
V: TRBV20-1; D: TRBD1; size: few; J: TRBJ1-6; CDR3: CSAAVDRGATYNSPLHF; DNA: TGCAGTGCCGCAGTGGACAGGGGGGCGACCTATAATTCACCCCTCCACTTT
V: TRBV4-1; D: TRBD1; size: NA; J: TRBJ2-6; CDR3: CASSQDPDRAYSGANVLTF; DNA: TGCGCCAGCAGCCAAGACCCGGACAGGGCCTACTCTGGGGCCAACGTCCTGACTTTC
V: TRBV5-1; D: TRBD2; size: NA; J: TRBJ2-7; CDR3: CASNWEGLADYEQYF; DNA: TGCGCCAGCAATTGGGAGGGACTAGCGGATTACGAGCAGTACTTC
V: TRBV5-1; D: NA; size: NA; J: TRBJ2-7; CDR3: CASSLRFGGNEQYF; DNA: TGCGCCAGCAGCTTGAGGTTCGGGGGCAACGAGCAGTACTTC
V: TRBV28; D: NA; size: few; J: TRBJ2-5; CDR3: CASRRREEIQETQYF; DNA: TGTGCCAGCAGGAGGAGGGAGGAAATTCAAGAGACCCAGTACTTC
V: TRBV28; D: NA; size: NA; J: TRBJ2-7; CDR3: CASSSQGGLPSYEQYF; DNA: TGTGCCAGCAGTTCACAGGGAGGACTACCGTCCTACGAGCAGTACTTC
V: TRBV7-3; D: NA; size: NA; J: TRBJ1-2; CDR3: CASSLVGYEGYTF; DNA: TGTGCCAGCAGCTTAGTAGGGTACGAGGGCTACACCTTC
V: TRBV29-1; D: TRBD1; size: few; J: TRBJ2-3; CDR3: CSATGGSRTDTQYF; DNA: TGCAGCGCGACAGGGGGTTCGCGCACAGATACGCAGTATTTT
V: TRBV25-1; D: TRBD2; size: NA; J: TRBJ2-7; CDR3: CASQSRLAPYEQYF; DNA: TGTGCCAGCCAGTCCAGACTAGCACCCTACGAGCAGTACTTC
V: TRBV6-5; D: NA; size: NA; J: TRBJ2-3; CDR3: CASSYSAGRQDTQYF; DNA: TGTGCCAGCAGTTACTCGGCGGGTCGGCAAGATACGCAGTATTTT
V: TRBV28; D: NA; size: NA; J: TRBJ2-5; CDR3: CASSVTRGFSGETQYF; DNA: TGTGCCAGCAGTGTAACAAGGGGGTTCAGCGGGGAGACCCAGTACTTC
V: TRBV7-9; D: NA; size: few; J: TRBJ2-5; CDR3: CASSPVIRGELETQYF; DNA: TGTGCCAGCAGCCCGGTCATTCGCGGGGAGCTAGAGACCCAGTACTTC